This T cell receptor beta chain was sequenced for a study of cytomegalovirus exposure and HLA in healthy donors. Study results and caveats: Despite most TCR sequences being rare, some public TCRs occurred in many donors. The study had only CMV serostatus as immune exposure information. Highest at DRB1 and lowest at HLA-C, TCR association rates differed among HLA loci in a later analysis.

Remarks on this clone: Its antigen remains unknown.

The CDR3 runs 13 residues. The germline V gene encodes CDR1 MNHEY and CDR2 SVGAGI. Primers included in the PCR were 60 Vbeta and 13 Jbeta primers. This table comes from immunoSEQ multiplex PCR, and its TCRdb copy is limited to in-frame clones, with some not included. Among some 250,000 clones, roughly 80% were seen once, and the ten largest hold 5% to 6%. The receptor was derived from a woman aged 40 to 49 in good health and CMV-seropositive. Sequenced input: PBMCs. The rearrangement uses TRBV6-5 and TRBJ1-1; D is uncertain. CDR3 DNA sequence: TGTGCAGCGGCGGGGAGGGTAAACACTGAAGCTTTCTTT. It is translated as CAAAGRVNTEAFF.